This is a list of T cell receptor beta chains from one sample in a study of blood T cell repertoires in COVID-19. The table came from immunoSEQ multiplex PCR; TCRdb's copy has only in-frame clones and leaves some out. The sample consists of 400,000 or so clones, approximately 85% of them appearing once. Sequencing was done on a sample of PBMCs or T cells enriched from blood (not recorded which). All receptors come from a woman in her thirties or forties with acute COVID-19. CDR3s include the opening cysteine and the closing phenylalanine or tryptophan. Fields, in order: J gene, V gene, CDR3 protein.

j_gene: TRBJ1-4
v_gene: TRBV3-1/TRBV3-2
CDR3aa: CASSRTPNEKLFF

j_gene: TRBJ1-2
v_gene: TRBV5-8
CDR3aa: CASSLGQVAYTF

j_gene: TRBJ2-1
v_gene: TRBV15
CDR3aa: CATSPRLAGYNEQFF

j_gene: TRBJ1-6
v_gene: TRBV7-9
CDR3aa: CASSFSDRGNSPLHF

j_gene: TRBJ1-2
v_gene: TRBV11-2
CDR3aa: CASSTLSTVNYGYTF

j_gene: TRBJ1-4
v_gene: TRBV7-9
CDR3aa: CASSLVTGNPLNEKLFF

j_gene: TRBJ2-7
v_gene: TRBV5-4
CDR3aa: CASSLVGGWDEQYF

j_gene: TRBJ1-6
v_gene: TRBV30
CDR3aa: CAWTGSSYNSPLHF

j_gene: TRBJ2-3
v_gene: TRBV10-3
CDR3aa: CAISEQGLGTDTQYF

j_gene: TRBJ2-7
v_gene: TRBV30
CDR3aa: CAWSLGASETYEQYF

j_gene: TRBJ2-7
v_gene: TRBV6-6
CDR3aa: CASTLEDSLYEQYF

j_gene: TRBJ2-5
v_gene: TRBV4-1
CDR3aa: CASSPPREGTQYF

j_gene: TRBJ1-5
v_gene: TRBV3-1/TRBV3-2
CDR3aa: CASRLGQGTQHF

j_gene: TRBJ1-6
v_gene: TRBV9
CDR3aa: CASSPRDSNSPLHF

j_gene: TRBJ2-2
v_gene: TRBV11-3
CDR3aa: CASSRTGGPGELFF

j_gene: TRBJ1-6
v_gene: TRBV27
CDR3aa: CASRSGTDGSPLHF